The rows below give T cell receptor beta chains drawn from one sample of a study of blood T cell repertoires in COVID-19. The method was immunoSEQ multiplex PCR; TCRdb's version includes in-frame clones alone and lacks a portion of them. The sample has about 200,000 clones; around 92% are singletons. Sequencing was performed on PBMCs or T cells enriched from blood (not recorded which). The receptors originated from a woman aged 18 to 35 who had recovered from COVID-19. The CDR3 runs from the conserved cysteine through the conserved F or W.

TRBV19 CASSVTGTTGGNTIYF
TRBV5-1 CASSFGDYNEQFF
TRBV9 CASSVRPSTDTQYF
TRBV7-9 CASSYGRVNQPQHF
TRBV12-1 CASSLGQEGTEAFF
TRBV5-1 CASSPGGRGTDTQYF
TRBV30 CAWARGDRQPQHF
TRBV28 CASSTGGVNEYGYTF
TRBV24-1 CATSEGHTGSYEQYF
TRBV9 CASSVDSGGWTDTQYF
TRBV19 CASSTDSSYNEQFF